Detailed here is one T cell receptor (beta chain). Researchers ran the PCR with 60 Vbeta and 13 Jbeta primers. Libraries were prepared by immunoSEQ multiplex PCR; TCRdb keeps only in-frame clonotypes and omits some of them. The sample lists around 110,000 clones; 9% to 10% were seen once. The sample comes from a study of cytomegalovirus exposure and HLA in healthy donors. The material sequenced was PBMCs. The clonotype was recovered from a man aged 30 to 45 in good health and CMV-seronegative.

The CDR3 region has the DNA TGTGCCAGCAGTGACTCGGGACTAGCGGGGGGGAATGAGCAGTTCTTC. Its translation is CASSDSGLAGGNEQFF. V and J are TRBV6-4 and TRBJ2-1; 16 bases match TRBD2. The CDR3 totals 16 residues. The J segment lost 7 bases and the V segment lost 0 bases, leaving 0 bases of the junction unmatched. Germline values: CDR1 MRHNA, CDR2 SNTAGT.